These T cell receptor beta chains were read from a single sample in a study of T cell changes during pregnancy in multiple sclerosis. Measured with immunoSEQ multiplex PCR; TCRdb has only the in-frame clones, and not every one. The sample lists 50,000 to 55,000 clones; 80% to 95% were seen once. Sample: CD4+ T cells from peripheral blood mononuclear cells, taken in the third trimester of pregnancy. Receptor source: a female donor with multiple sclerosis, enrolled in a pregnancy study. The CDR3 runs from the conserved cysteine through the conserved F or W. D genes are given only for firm matches. Clone size appears in some rows only: once, few, many, or a class for an expanded clone.

>TRBV11-2|once|TRBD2|16|TRBJ2-1
CASSLDDGLAGIEQFF
TGTGCCAGCAGCTTAGATGACGGGCTAGCGGGGATAGAGCAGTTCTTC
>TRBV6-1|NA|TRBD2|14|TRBJ2-2
CASWSLGGTGELFF
TGTGCCAGCTGGTCTCTCGGGGGGACCGGGGAGCTGTTTTTT
>TRBV29-1|NA|TRBD1|13|TRBJ1-2
CSVEDRTGYGYTF
TGCAGCGTTGAAGATAGGACAGGGTATGGCTACACCTTC
>TRBV5-1|once|NA|17|TRBJ1-3
CASSLAGTPPGGNTIYF
TGCGCCAGCAGCTTGGCGGGGACACCCCCTGGGGGAAACACCATATATTTT
>TRBV18|NA|TRBD1|14|TRBJ2-7
CASSPGQGRYEQYF
TGTGCCAGCTCACCAGGACAGGGAAGGTACGAGCAGTACTTC
>TRBV6-1|NA|TRBD2|15|TRBJ2-7
CASRPQGGIPYEQYF
TGTGCCAGCAGACCTCAGGGAGGGATACCCTACGAGCAGTACTTC
>TRBV5-1|NA|TRBD1|13|TRBJ2-7
CASSLADRGEQYF
TGCGCCAGCAGCTTGGCGGACAGGGGCGAGCAGTACTTC
>TRBV27|NA|NA|15|TRBJ2-1
CASSTTRRSYNEQFF
TGTGCCAGCAGTACCACTAGGAGATCCTACAATGAGCAGTTCTTC
>TRBV10-3|NA|TRBD1|15|TRBJ1-3
CAISEPTGGGNTIYF
TGTGCCATCAGTGAGCCCACAGGGGGCGGAAACACCATATATTTT
>TRBV2|NA|NA|13|TRBJ2-7
CASSPDRFYEQYF
TGTGCCAGCAGTCCCGACAGGTTCTACGAGCAGTACTTC
>TRBV19|NA|TRBD1|15|TRBJ2-7
CASSYRGGTGSEQYF
TGTGCCAGTAGTTATAGAGGGGGCACGGGCTCCGAGCAGTACTTC
>TRBV4-1|NA|NA|14|TRBJ1-2
CASSQVGQTYGYTF
TGCGCCAGCTCGCAAGTCGGACAGACCTATGGCTACACCTTC
>TRBV5-1|NA|TRBD1|14|TRBJ1-1
CASSLMDRNVEAFF
TGCGCCAGCAGCTTGATGGACAGGAACGTTGAAGCTTTCTTT
>TRBV1|few|NA|15|TRBJ2-7
CTSSQPETSFYEQYF
TGCACCAGCAGCCAGCCCGAGACTAGCTTCTACGAGCAGTACTTC
>TRBV5-1|NA|NA|13|TRBJ2-2
CASSLVSTGELFF
TGCGCCAGCAGCTTGGTCTCCACCGGGGAGCTGTTTTTT
>TRBV9|NA|NA|14|TRBJ2-1
CASSVYTSYNEQFF
TGTGCCAGCAGCGTGTACACATCCTACAATGAGCAGTTCTTC
>TRBV5-1|NA|TRBD2|16|TRBJ2-5
CASSRTSGGARETQYF
TGCGCCAGCAGCCGGACTAGCGGGGGGGCCCGAGAGACCCAGTACTTC
>TRBV6-5|NA|NA|14|TRBJ1-6
CASSYQTPNSPLHF
TGTGCCAGCAGTTACCAGACACCAAATTCACCCCTCCACTTT
>TRBV15|few|NA|12|TRBJ1-6
CATSRDQAPLHF
TGTGCCACCAGCAGAGACCAGGCACCCCTCCACTTT
>TRBV11-1|NA|NA|16|TRBJ2-6
CASADSLFSGANVLTF
TGTGCCAGCGCGGACTCCTTATTCTCTGGGGCCAACGTCCTGACTTTC
>TRBV5-1|NA|NA|19|TRBJ2-2
CASSLDSAGQYANTGELFF
TGCGCCAGCAGCTTGGACTCCGCAGGGCAATACGCGAACACCGGGGAGCTGTTTTTT
>TRBV18|NA|TRBD1|18|TRBJ1-2
CASSPVMPRRDRISGYTF
TGTGCCAGCTCACCAGTTATGCCCCGCCGGGACAGGATTAGTGGCTACACCTTC
>TRBV6-5|once|NA|16|TRBJ1-2
CASSYSGSLNLYGYTF
TGTGCCAGCAGTTACTCGGGCAGCCTAAACCTCTATGGCTACACCTTC
>TRBV6-1|NA|NA|15|TRBJ2-7
CASSEYVGRSYEQYF
TGTGCCAGCAGTGAATACGTGGGCCGGTCCTACGAGCAGTACTTC
>TRBV7-9|NA|NA|19|TRBJ2-2
CASSLDRGWGPPHTGELFF
TGTGCCAGCAGCTTAGACCGGGGATGGGGTCCCCCGCACACCGGGGAGCTGTTTTTT
>TRBV7-3|NA|TRBD1|12|TRBJ2-7
CASSLDRVEQYF
TGTGCCAGCAGCTTAGACAGGGTCGAGCAGTACTTC
>TRBV20-1|NA|NA|11|TRBJ2-5
CSARDLSNQYF
TGCAGTGCTAGAGATCTTAGCAATCAGTACTTC
>TRBV18|NA|NA|15|TRBJ1-3
CASSQQGPSGNTIYF
TGTGCCAGCTCACAACAGGGTCCCTCTGGAAACACCATATATTTT
>TRBV5-1|NA|NA|16|TRBJ2-2
CASSLAPAANTGELFF
TGCGCCAGCAGCTTGGCTCCGGCGGCGAACACCGGGGAGCTGTTTTTT
>TRBV2|once|NA|13|TRBJ1-4
CASRGGGQEKLFF
TGTGCCAGCAGAGGTGGGGGCCAGGAAAAACTGTTTTTT
>TRBV6-6|NA|NA|13|TRBJ1-1
CASSTMVKTEAFF
TGTGCCAGCAGTACAATGGTTAAGACTGAAGCTTTCTTT
>TRBV5-4|NA|TRBD1|15|TRBJ2-5
CASSLDTGGRETQYF
TGTGCCAGCAGCTTGGATACAGGGGGCAGAGAGACCCAGTACTTC
>TRBV10-2|NA|NA|14|TRBJ2-7
CASSGGIVSYEQYF
TGCGCCAGCAGTGGCGGGATCGTCTCCTACGAGCAGTACTTC
>TRBV5-4|NA|TRBD1|14|TRBJ1-1
CASSFPGQGNRAFF
TGTGCCAGCAGCTTTCCGGGACAGGGGAATCGTGCTTTCTTT
>TRBV2|NA|TRBD1|18|TRBJ2-6
CASSGPTGISSGANVLTF
TGTGCCAGCAGTGGGCCGACAGGGATCAGCTCTGGGGCCAACGTCCTGACTTTC
>TRBV7-4|NA|TRBD1|15|TRBJ1-3
CAHPRTGDSGNTIYF
TGTGCCCATCCCCGGACAGGGGACTCTGGAAACACCATATATTTT
>TRBV14|NA|TRBD2|17|TRBJ2-1
CASSDGTSGASYNEQFF
TGTGCCAGCAGCGACGGGACTAGCGGGGCATCCTACAATGAGCAGTTCTTC
>TRBV14|NA|TRBD2|16|TRBJ2-1
CASSQISGGRYNEQFF
TGTGCCAGCAGCCAAATTAGCGGGGGGAGGTACAATGAGCAGTTCTTC
>TRBV6-5|NA|TRBD1|16|TRBJ2-7
CASSYGPTGKSYEQYF
TGTGCCAGCAGTTACGGCCCGACAGGGAAGTCCTACGAGCAGTACTTC
>TRBV5-6|NA|NA|14|TRBJ1-5
CASSLAGRNQPQHF
TGTGCCAGCAGCTTGGCAGGCCGCAATCAGCCCCAGCATTTT
>TRBV15|once|NA|15|TRBJ1-2
CATSRDLSGNYGYTF
TGTGCCACCAGCAGAGATCTTTCAGGGAACTATGGCTACACCTTC
>TRBV5-6|NA|NA|14|TRBJ2-3
CASSGWTTTDTQYF
TGTGCCAGCAGCGGATGGACTACCACAGATACGCAGTATTTT